This paragraph reports one TCR beta chain. The target of this receptor is not known. No much larger clonotype is one base removed from it; base qualities were not supplied. This specimen belongs to a study of beta chain features in type 1 diabetes (dated by TCRdb to the late 2010s). For the study in its entirety: No differences in mean age, gender distribution, total cell number or subset yield were found between patients and healthy donors. The study compared the TCRB repertoires of sorted circulating CD4+ T cell subsets in recently diagnosed type 1 diabetes patients with those in matched healthy donors. Regulatory and stem cell-like memory subsets were obtained from only 8 patients and roughly eight healthy donors, while naive and central memory subsets were obtained from all 28 donors. A total of over 90,000,000 sorted cells were examined across all samples, and a strong correlation was observed between cell number per subset and RNA yield.

The entire amount of isolated RNA was reverse transcribed using the High Capacity cDNA Reverse Transcription Kit, so the sequenced TCRB transcripts were expressed ones. Deep immunoSEQ sequencing was performed on naive, central memory and regulatory T cell samples, with an average of roughly 3.3 million total reads per sample. Sorted cells were lysed in RLT buffer and RNA was extracted with DNase-treated RNeasy Micro or Mini kits, depending on cell number. Each cell subset was processed separately to prevent cross-contamination, with patient and healthy donor samples processed together. The immunoSEQ multiplex PCR was used to amplify TCRB sequences from cDNA, generating 87-bp fragments that spanned the CDR3 region. Sequencing of the amplicons was done on the Illumina HiSeq platform. Regarding the original processing steps: PCR bias was corrected computationally using synthetic template baselines, and reads within Hamming distance 2 were collapsed, with unmergeable singletons discarded. By aligning reads against IMGT, V, D and J genes, CDR3 length, and insertions or deletions at six rearrangement sites were assigned. Clonotype counts were normalized to sorted cell number within each subset before computing true diversity and Gini coefficients with the tcR R package. Repertoire sharing was quantified using the overlap coefficient calculated on TCRB nucleotide sequences. Out-of-frame TCRB sequences from naive cells were analyzed to stand in for the pre-selection repertoire. In its TCRdb copy, this immuneACCESS table keeps in-frame sequences only and misses some clones. Where compared with another copy, unresolved V genes explain less than half of these, and the others have no known cause. Clone size and V and J calls were adopted from that table, with D and trimming inferred from the DNA. The sample yields hundreds of thousands of clones; around 15% were counted once. The ten largest clones take up approximately 0.039% of the sample.

The full study reports these points: Because cDNA was sequenced instead of genomic DNA, activated cells with high expression could be over-represented, although the groups did not differ in activation or CD3 levels. Naive, central memory and regulatory TCRB repertoires appeared to be more similar among patients than among healthy donors. At VDJ recombination sites, type 1 diabetes patients had fewer insertions and more deleted nucleotides, which implies abnormalities in thymic rearrangement. PCR may preferentially amplify shorter templates, but because patient and control samples were amplified and corrected together, any resulting skew would affect both groups equally. In all four CD4+ subsets, TCRB CDR3 length was moderately but significantly shorter in type 1 diabetes patients. Only small numbers of individuals were included in the HLA sub-analyses, which left unresolved whether HLA type had any influence on TCRB rearrangement.

A single peripheral blood draw of around 0.11 L on average was collected from each donor into heparinised tubes. Using a panel that included CD45RO, CCR7, CD25, CD127, CD95 and CD27, naive, central memory, regulatory and stem cell-like memory CD4+ T cells were sorted on a BD FACSAria II. Every sorted population had a purity above 98%. PBMCs were isolated right away by Lymphoprep density gradient centrifugation and were stained directly, without culture. So that batch effects would be minimized, each experiment stained and sorted samples in pairs, pairing one healthy donor with one patient. In the germline V gene, CDR1 corresponds to SQVTM and CDR2 to ANQGSEA. After removal of 0 bases from V and 4 bases from J, the junction retains 7 bases not matched to a gene. The CDR3 has 15 amino acids, counting the end cysteine and phenylalanine. Of all the DNA, just the CDR3 is kept, 45 bases in frame from base 1.

The sequencing input was naive CD4+ T cells from blood. The cell subset or site label corresponds to: true naive CD4+ T cells. The receptor comes from a man in his late teens or twenties with type 1 diabetes. The chain couples TRBV29-1 to TRBJ2-7; 9 central nucleotides agree with TRBD2. The CDR3 is CSVEDQASGIYEQYF. The DNA is TGCAGCGTTGAAGATCAGGCTAGCGGGATATACGAGCAGTACTTC.